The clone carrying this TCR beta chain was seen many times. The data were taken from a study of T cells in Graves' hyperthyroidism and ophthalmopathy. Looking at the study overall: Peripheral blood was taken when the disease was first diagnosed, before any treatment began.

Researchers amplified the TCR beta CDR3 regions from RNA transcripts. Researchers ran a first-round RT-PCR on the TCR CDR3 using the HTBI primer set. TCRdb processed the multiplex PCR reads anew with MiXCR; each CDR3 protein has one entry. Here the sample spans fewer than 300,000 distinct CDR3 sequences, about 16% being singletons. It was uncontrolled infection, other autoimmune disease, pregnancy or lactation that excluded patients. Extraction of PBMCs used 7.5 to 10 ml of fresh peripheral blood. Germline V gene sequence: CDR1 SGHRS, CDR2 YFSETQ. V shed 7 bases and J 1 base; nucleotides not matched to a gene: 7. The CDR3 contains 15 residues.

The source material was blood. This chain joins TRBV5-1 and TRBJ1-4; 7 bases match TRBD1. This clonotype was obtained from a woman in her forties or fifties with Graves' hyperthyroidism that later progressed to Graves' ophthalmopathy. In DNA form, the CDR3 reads TGCGCCAGCCGCCCCAGGGACAGAACTAATGAAAAACTGTTTTTT. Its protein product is CASRPRDRTNEKLFF.